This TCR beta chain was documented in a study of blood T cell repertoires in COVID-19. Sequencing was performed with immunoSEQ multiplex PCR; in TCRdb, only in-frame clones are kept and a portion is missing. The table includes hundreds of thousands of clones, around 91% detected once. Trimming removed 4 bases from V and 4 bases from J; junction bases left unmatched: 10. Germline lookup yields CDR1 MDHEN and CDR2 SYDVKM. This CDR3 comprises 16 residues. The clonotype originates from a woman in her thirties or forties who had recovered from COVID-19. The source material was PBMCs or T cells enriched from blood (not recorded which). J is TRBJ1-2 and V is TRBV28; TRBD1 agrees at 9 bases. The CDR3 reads CASSYPNPGQGYGYTF. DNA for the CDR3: TGTGCCAGCAGTTATCCTAATCCGGGACAGGGCTATGGCTACACCTTC.